The 12 T cell receptor beta chains presented below share a single source sample, sequenced in a study of control samples from healthy donors and cancer patients. Method: immunoSEQ multiplex PCR; TCRdb's copy keeps in-frame clones and lacks some. The table records 130,000 to 150,000 clones, around 90% of them present only once. Specimen: blood. The receptors originated from a young man in good health.

The V call is TRBV7-8, the J call TRBJ1-6, with 7 positions matching TRBD1. Germline CDR1 and CDR2: SGHVS and FQNEAQ. Trimming removed 6 bases from V and 6 bases from J; junction bases left unmatched: 17. The CDR3 is 18 residues long. CDR3 sequence (DNA): TGTGCCAGCAGTACCCGACAGGGACTAATTTCGCGTAATTCACCCCTCCACTTT. It specifies CASSTRQGLISRNSPLHF.

The chain combines TRBV19 with TRBJ2-1, with 8 bases identical to TRBD2. Germline V CDR1 and CDR2: LNHDA, SQIVND (reference sequence). The CDR3 consists of 14 residues. The V segment lost 6 bases and the J segment 8 bases; nucleotides outside the gene matches: 9. The CDR3 nucleotides read TGTGCCAGTAGGCAGCGGGGGCTTAGGGATGAGCAGTTCTTC. It encodes CASRQRGLRDEQFF.

The CDR3 DNA follows: TGTGCCAGCAGCTACAGGGGGAACACCTTC. This translates into CASSYRGNTF. The chain recombines TRBV12-3 or TRBV12-4 with TRBJ1-2; the match to TRBD1 covers 8 bases. The CDR3 is 10 amino acids. V lost 6 bases, J lost 12 bases, and 3 bases stayed unmatched.

The chain employs TRBV10-3 and TRBJ1-2; possible D gene TRBD1, 6 bases. The CDR3 extends over 13 amino acids. The V gene lost 2 bases and the J gene lost 5 bases, with 9 bases spanning the gap. From germline, CDR1 is ENHRY and CDR2 SYGVKD. CDR3 nucleotide sequence: TGTGCCATCAGTGAGGGGGGCGTATATGGCTACACCTTC. This sequence encodes CAISEGGVYGYTF.

The chain employs TRBV14 and TRBJ2-7, with D uncertain. This CDR3 has 12 residues. Trimming took 5 bases from V and 6 from J, leaving 11 bases between them. Looked up from germline, CDR1 is SGHDN and CDR2 is FVKESK. CDR3 protein: CASSFTQAEQYF. The CDR3 DNA sequence: TGTGCCAGCAGCTTTACTCAAGCCGAGCAGTACTTC.

The chain uses TRBV5-1 and TRBJ2-3, with 9 bases matching TRBD2. The CDR3 extends over 18 amino acids. Germline V gene sequence: CDR1 SGHRS, CDR2 YFSETQ. With 1 base clipped from V and 2 bases from J, the junction kept 11 bases outside the gene matches. The CDR3 DNA reads TGCGCCAGCAGCTTGCGTGGCGGGGGGGCCCCGGACACAGATACGCAGTATTTT. Translation: CASSLRGGGAPDTDTQYF.

This chain uses TRBV7-3 with TRBJ2-5; 11 bases agree with TRBD1. CDR3 size: 15 residues. CDR1 is SGHTA and CDR2 is FQGTGA in the germline V gene. V was clipped by 5 bases and J by 2 bases; unmatched bases: 4. The DNA for the CDR3 is TGTGCCAGCAGCGGAGGACAGGGGGCTCAAGAGACCCAGTACTTC. It yields the protein CASSGGQGAQETQYF.

The J gene is TRBJ2-1, the V gene TRBV18; 8 bases map to TRBD1. Trimming removed 2 bases from V and 6 bases from J; junction bases left unmatched: 6. This CDR3 region has 15 residues. Germline CDR1 is KGHSH and CDR2 is LQKENI. In nucleotides, the CDR3 is TGTGCCAGCTCACCAGGGACAGGCCTAAGCAATGAGCAGTTCTTC. Translated, it gives CASSPGTGLSNEQFF.

This chain joins TRBV6-6 and TRBJ2-5; 13 bases align to TRBD2. The CDR3 covers 16 residues. Trimming took 5 bases from V and 4 from J; bases not matched to a gene: 7. The V gene's germline CDR1 is MNHNY and CDR2 SVGAGI (reference sequence). The DNA for the CDR3 is TGTGCCAGCAGTCTGACTAGCGGGGGGACCTCAGAGACCCAGTACTTC. This encodes CASSLTSGGTSETQYF.

J is TRBJ2-2 and V is TRBV6-5; D unresolved. The V gene lost 8 bases and the J gene lost 1 base, with 11 bases spanning the gap. Germline CDR1 reads MNHEY; CDR2 reads SVGAGI. CDR3 length: 14 residues. CDR3 sequence: CASPPGRNTGELFF. The CDR3 DNA is TGTGCCAGCCCCCCCGGAAGGAACACCGGGGAGCTGTTTTTT.

The chain uses TRBV2 and TRBJ2-7; 8 bases are shared with TRBD2. The CDR3 runs 16 residues. The ends lost 8 bases at V and 2 bases at J; junction bases unmatched: 14. Germline V gene lookup returns CDR1 SNHLY and CDR2 FYNNEI. The CDR3 bases are TGTGCCAGCCAGGGTCGGGGGGGCCAATCTCCCTACGAGCAGTACTTC. It codes for CASQGRGGQSPYEQYF. Looking up the rest from reference TRBV2 and TRBJ2-7 gives the full variable domain: EPEVTQTPSHQVTQMGQEVILRCVPISNHLYFYWYRQILGQKVEFLVSFYNNEISEKSEIFDDQFSVERPDGSNFTLKIRSTKLEDSAMYFCASQGRGGQSPYEQYFGPGTRLTVT.

The chain recombines TRBV6-6 with TRBJ1-2, with 10 bases lining up with TRBD1. Germline trimming cut 7 bases from V and 3 bases from J; bases unmatched to any gene: 8. Germline CDR1 is MNHNY and CDR2 is SVGAGI (reference sequence). The CDR3 runs 15 residues. The CDR3 sequence: CASILRDRGDYGYTF. The CDR3 bases are TGTGCCAGCATCCTCCGGGACAGGGGAGACTATGGCTACACCTTC.